The clone carrying this T cell receptor beta chain is labeled medium-sized (0.01 to 0.1%) based on frequency. Antigen unknown. The data belong to a study of CXCR3-negative and CXCR3-positive naive CD8 T cells. General study points: For memory CD8+ cells diversity was much lower, but both naive subsets had comparably high diversity.

UMI-labeled 5' RACE TRB cDNA libraries were prepared from the cells. TCRdb reprocessed the 5' RACE reads and keeps a single row for each CDR3 protein, giving no DNA. The table for this sample gives about 5,500 distinct CDR3 sequences. Germline V gene data show CDR1 as SGHTA and CDR2 as FQGNSA. The CDR3 consists of 12 residues. The rearrangement joins TRBV7-2 to TRBJ2-5; lacking DNA, the TRBD2 call made by TCRdb goes unchecked. Sequencing was done on a sample of naive CXCR3- CD8+ T cells from blood. The subset was: CD45RO-CCR7+CD27+CD95- naive CD8+ T cells lacking CXCR3 (TNR3-). This clonotype was obtained from a human donor in good health. Some clones in this sample may be carry-over from other donors' samples. The CDR3 reads CAISDSVETQYF.